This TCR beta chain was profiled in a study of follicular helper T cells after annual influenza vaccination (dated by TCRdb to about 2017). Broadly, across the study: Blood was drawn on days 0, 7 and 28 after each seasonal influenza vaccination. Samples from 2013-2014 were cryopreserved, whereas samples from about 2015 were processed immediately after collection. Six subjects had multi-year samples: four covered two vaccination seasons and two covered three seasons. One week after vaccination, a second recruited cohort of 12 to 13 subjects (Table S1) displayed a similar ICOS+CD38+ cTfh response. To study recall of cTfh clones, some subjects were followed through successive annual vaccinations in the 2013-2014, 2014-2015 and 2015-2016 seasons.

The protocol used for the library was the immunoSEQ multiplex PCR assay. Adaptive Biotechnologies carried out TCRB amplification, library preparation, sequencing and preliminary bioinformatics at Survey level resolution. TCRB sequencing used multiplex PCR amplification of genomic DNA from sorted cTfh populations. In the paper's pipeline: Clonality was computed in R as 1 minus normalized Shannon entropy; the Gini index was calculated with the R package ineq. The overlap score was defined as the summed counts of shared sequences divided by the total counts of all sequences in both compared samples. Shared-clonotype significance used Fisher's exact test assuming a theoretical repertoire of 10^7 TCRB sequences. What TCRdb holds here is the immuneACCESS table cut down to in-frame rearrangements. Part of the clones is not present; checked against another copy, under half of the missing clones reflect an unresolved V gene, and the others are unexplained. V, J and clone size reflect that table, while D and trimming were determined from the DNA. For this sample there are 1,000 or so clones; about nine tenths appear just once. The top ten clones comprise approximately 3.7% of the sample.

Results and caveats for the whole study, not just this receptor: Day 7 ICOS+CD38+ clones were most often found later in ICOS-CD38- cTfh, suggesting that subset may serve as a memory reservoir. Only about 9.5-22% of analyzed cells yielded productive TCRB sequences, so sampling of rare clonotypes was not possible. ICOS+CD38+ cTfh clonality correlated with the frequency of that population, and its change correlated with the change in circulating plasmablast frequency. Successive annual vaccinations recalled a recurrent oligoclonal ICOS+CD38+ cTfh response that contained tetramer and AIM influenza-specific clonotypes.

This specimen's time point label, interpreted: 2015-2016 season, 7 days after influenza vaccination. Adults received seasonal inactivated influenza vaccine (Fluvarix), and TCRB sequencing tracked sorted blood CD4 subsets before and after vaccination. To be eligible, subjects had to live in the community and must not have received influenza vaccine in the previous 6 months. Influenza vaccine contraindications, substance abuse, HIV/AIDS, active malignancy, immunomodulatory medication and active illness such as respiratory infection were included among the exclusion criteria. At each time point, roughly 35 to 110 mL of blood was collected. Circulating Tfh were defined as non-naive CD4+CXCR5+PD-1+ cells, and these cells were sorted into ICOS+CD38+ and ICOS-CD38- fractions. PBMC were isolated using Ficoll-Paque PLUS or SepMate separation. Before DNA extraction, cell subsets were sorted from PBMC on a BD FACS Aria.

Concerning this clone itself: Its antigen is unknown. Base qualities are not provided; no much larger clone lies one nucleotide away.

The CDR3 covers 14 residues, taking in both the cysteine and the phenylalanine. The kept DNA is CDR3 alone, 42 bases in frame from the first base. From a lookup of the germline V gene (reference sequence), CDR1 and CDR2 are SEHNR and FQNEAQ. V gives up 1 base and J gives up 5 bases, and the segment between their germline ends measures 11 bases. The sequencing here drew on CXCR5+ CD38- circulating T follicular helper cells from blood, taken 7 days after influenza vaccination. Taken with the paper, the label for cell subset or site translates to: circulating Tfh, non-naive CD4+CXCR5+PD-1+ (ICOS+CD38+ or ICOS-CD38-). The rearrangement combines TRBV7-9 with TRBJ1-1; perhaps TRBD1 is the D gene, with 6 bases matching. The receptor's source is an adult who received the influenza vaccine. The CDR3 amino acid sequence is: CASSLERGWTEAFF. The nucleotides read TGTGCCAGCAGCTTAGAGAGGGGGTGGACTGAAGCTTTCTTT.